The 14 T cell receptor beta chains listed next were all sequenced from one sample in a study of tumour-infiltrating T cells in Burkitt lymphoma. Using immunoSEQ multiplex PCR, the repertoire was profiled, and TCRdb retains in-frame clones only, with some absent. The data contain 5,600 or so clones, about a sixth of them singletons. Sequences were obtained from tumor tissue. The receptors shown here come from a human donor with diffuse large B-cell lymphoma.

This sequence joins TRBV7-9 and TRBJ2-1; tentatively, D is TRBD1 (6 bases). This CDR3 has 14 residues. V was cut by 1 base and J by 5 bases, with 9 bases left in between. Looked up from germline, CDR1 is SEHNR and CDR2 is FQNEAQ (reference sequence). For the CDR3, the DNA is TGTGCCAGCAGCTTAGAGCAGGGGAACAATGAGCAGTTCTTC. Amino acid sequence: CASSLEQGNNEQFF. The full variable domain, rest sourced from reference TRBV7-9 and TRBJ2-1, is DTGVSQNPRHKITKRGQNVTFRCDPISEHNRLYWYRQTLGQGPEFLTYFQNEAQLEKSRLLSDRFSAERPKGSFSTLEIQRTEQGDSAMYLCASSLEQGNNEQFFGPGTRLTVL.

The J gene is TRBJ1-2, the V gene TRBV6-1; 9 nucleotides agree with TRBD1. CDR3 length equals 18 residues. Germline assignment: CDR1 MNHNS and CDR2 SASEGT. V dropped 4 bases and J dropped 1; count of bases not matched to a gene: 13. CDR3 in DNA: TGTGCCAGCAGTGGCCGGGACAGGGTCTCCCCAAGTAACTATGGCTACACCTTC. It yields the protein CASSGRDRVSPSNYGYTF.

This clone has only a few counts. The chain has TRBV2 and TRBJ2-5; D remains ambiguous. The CDR3 is 13 amino acids. The germline gives CDR1 SNHLY, CDR2 FYNNEI. The V end was cut by 5 bases, the J end by 1 base, with 8 bases between. The CDR3 is CASSFRFQETQYF. CDR3 coding DNA: TGTGCCAGCAGTTTCAGGTTCCAAGAGACCCAGTACTTC.

This clone was detected a few times. The chain combines TRBV7-2 with TRBJ2-5; 7 bases are shared with TRBD1. The length of the CDR3 is 14 residues. Germline V gene sequence: CDR1 SGHTA, CDR2 FQGNSA. Unmatched junction bases numbered 7, after V lost 5 bases and J lost 4 bases. The CDR3 region is CASSRTGTAETQYF. In nucleotides, the CDR3 is TGTGCCAGCAGCCGTACCGGGACAGCAGAGACCCAGTACTTC.

In its sample, this clone was seen a few times. The chain recombines TRBV2 with TRBJ2-4, with 8 bases identical to TRBD1. The CDR3 consists of 19 residues. Trimming cost V 5 bases and J 0 bases; bases outside gene matches: 15. CDR1 is SNHLY, CDR2 FYNNEI, per germline. CDR3 sequence reads: CASSTSLGTGEIAKNIQYF. The CDR3 nucleotides are TGTGCCAGCAGTACTTCTCTTGGGACAGGAGAAATAGCCAAAAACATTCAGTACTTC.

This clone occurred a few times. The chain links TRBV27 to TRBJ2-1; the match to TRBD1 covers 7 bases. Germline loops: CDR1 MNHEY, CDR2 SMNVEV (reference sequence). The CDR3 spans 15 residues. Losses at the gene ends were 6 bases for V and 3 bases for J; bases not matched to a gene: 8. The CDR3 DNA sequence: TGTGCCAGCAGGACCAGAGGGGGCAGCTACAATGAGCAGTTCTTC. Its translation is CASRTRGGSYNEQFF.

The rearrangement links TRBV27 to TRBJ2-7; 9 bases line up with TRBD2. CDR3 length: 16 amino acids. Per germline, CDR1 MNHEY and CDR2 SMNVEV (reference sequence). After removal of 4 bases from V and 2 bases from J, the junction contained 9 bases not matched to a gene. The CDR3 DNA reads TGTGCCAGCAGTTCCCCTAGGGCTAGCGGGGCCTACGAGCAGTACTTC. Amino acids: CASSSPRASGAYEQYF.

V and J are TRBV6-5 and TRBJ2-7, with D maybe TRBD2 (6 bases). Germline V lookup: CDR1 MNHEY, CDR2 SVGAGI. CDR3 size: 12 residues. Trimming shortened V by 7 bases and J by 2 bases, and 9 bases separated the two germline ends. The CDR3 nucleotides read TGTGCCAGCATGACGGGGGCCTACGAGCAGTACTTC. Protein product: CASMTGAYEQYF.

This clone has just a few counts. The gene calls are TRBV5-6 and TRBJ1-5; D call uncertain. V shed 1 base and J shed 1 base, with 3 bases lying between them. Germline loops: CDR1 SGHDT, CDR2 YYEEEE. CDR3 length: 13 residues. The CDR3 region is CASSLWSNQPQHF. In nucleotides, the CDR3 is TGTGCCAGCAGCTTGTGGAGCAATCAGCCCCAGCATTTT.

The chain uses TRBV18 and TRBJ1-2; no firm D call. Germline CDR1 KGHSH, CDR2 LQKENI. The CDR3 length is 14 residues. Trimming stripped 3 bases from V and 0 bases from J, with 8 bases between. For the CDR3, the DNA is TGTGCCAGCTCACCTCAACGGACTAACTATGGCTACACCTTC. It specifies CASSPQRTNYGYTF.

Here the CDR3 reads CASSEFGGGEQYF. The CDR3 nucleotides read TGTGCCAGCAGTGAATTTGGGGGAGGCGAGCAGTACTTC. The V and J genes are TRBV6-1 and TRBJ2-7; weak D call: TRBD2 (6 bases). Germline CDR1 reads MNHNS; CDR2 reads SASEGT. V gave up 2 bases and J gave up 6 bases, with 11 bases separating them. This CDR3 has 13 amino acids.

This chain uses TRBV28 with TRBJ1-4, with D possibly TRBD1 on 6 matching bases. This CDR3 comprises 14 residues. Trimming removed 6 bases from V and 8 bases from J, with 16 bases in between. Germline V gives CDR1 MDHEN, CDR2 SYDVKM. The CDR3 nucleotides read TGTGCCAGCAGCTCAACAGGGTTATACGAAAAACTGTTTTTT. It codes for CASSSTGLYEKLFF.

This chain connects TRBV7-6 to TRBJ2-1; tentatively, D is TRBD2 (6 bases). CDR3 length equals 16 residues. The germline V and J ends were trimmed by 5 bases and 2 bases, with 16 bases remaining between them. Germline CDR1 reads SGHVS; CDR2 reads FNYEAQ. The CDR3: CASSDVGGTTYNEQFF. CDR3 in DNA: TGTGCCAGCAGCGACGTTGGGGGGACGACCTACAATGAGCAGTTCTTC. Full variable domain (missing parts from reference TRBV7-6 and TRBJ2-1): GAGVSQSPRYKVTKRGQDVALRCDPISGHVSLYWYRQALGQGPEFLTYFNYEAQQDKSGLPNDRFSAERPEGSISTLTIQRTEQRDSAMYRCASSDVGGTTYNEQFFGPGTRLTVL.

The rearrangement links TRBV9 to TRBJ1-1; a weak D match, TRBD1 (6 bases). The CDR3 contains 15 residues. The germline CDR1 and CDR2 sequences are SGDLS and YYNGEE. V dropped 4 bases and J dropped 4 bases, with 17 bases sitting between them. CDR3 nucleotides: TGTGCCAGCAGCCCGAGTGGGGGCGGGGGCACTGAAGCTTTCTTT. Protein: CASSPSGGGGTEAFF.